The 29 T cell receptor beta chains in this list originate from one sample, sequenced in a study of shared clonotypes between healthy human individuals. Sequenced by immunoSEQ multiplex PCR; TCRdb stores in-frame clones only, minus some. Among about 2.4 million clones listed, more than 85% were seen once. Input material: naive CD4+ T cells from PBMCs. Subset defined: CD45RA+ positively selected. All receptors come from a man between 18 and 29 years old in good health. Some clones in this sample may be carry-over from other donors' samples.

The chain recombines TRBV5-1 with TRBJ2-5; 10 bases are a match to TRBD1. V lost 6 bases to trimming and J lost 2 bases; unmatched junction nucleotides: 7. CDR1 is SGHRS and CDR2 is YFSETQ in the germline V gene. CDR3 length: 15 amino acids. The CDR3 sequence: CASNHGQGGQETQYF. CDR3 DNA: TGCGCCAGCAACCACGGACAGGGGGGACAAGAGACCCAGTACTTC.

The V and J genes are TRBV19 and TRBJ2-3, with a weak D call TRBD2 (5 bases). The germline V gene encodes CDR1 LNHDA and CDR2 SQIVND (reference sequence). The CDR3 contains 13 residues. Trimming shortened V by 5 bases and J by 3 bases, and 9 bases separated the two germline ends. The CDR3 here is CASSPAVTDTQYF. In DNA, the CDR3 is TGTGCCAGTAGTCCAGCGGTAACAGATACGCAGTATTTT.

The J gene is TRBJ1-1, the V gene TRBV29-1; D is uncertain. V gave up 4 bases and J gave up 3 bases, with 18 bases separating them. The CDR3 contains 15 residues. Germline V gives CDR1 SQVTM, CDR2 ANQGSEA. The CDR3 loop reads CSVAPKLVRDTEAFF. CDR3 sequence (DNA): TGCAGCGTTGCCCCGAAACTGGTCCGTGACACTGAAGCTTTCTTT.

This chain joins TRBV28 and TRBJ2-7; 7 bases align to TRBD1. This CDR3 is 13 amino acids long. The germline V gene encodes CDR1 MDHEN and CDR2 SYDVKM. J gave up 2 bases and V 8 bases, and 6 bases lay outside the gene matches. The CDR3 reads CASAGTDTYEQYF. CDR3 in DNA: TGTGCCAGCGCAGGGACAGACACCTACGAGCAGTACTTC.

The CDR3 here is CASTKGSQETQYF. CDR3 nucleotide sequence: TGTGCCTCCACGAAGGGCTCCCAAGAGACCCAGTACTTC. V usage is TRBV30 and J usage is TRBJ2-5; D not certain. CDR3 length: 13 amino acids. The germline V and J ends were trimmed by 7 bases and 1 base, with 13 bases remaining between them. Germline CDR1 GTSNPN, CDR2 SVGIG (reference sequence).

The rearrangement uses TRBV4-1 and TRBJ2-5, with TRBD1 matching 7 bases. V shed 4 bases, J shed 2 bases, and the junction held 4 bases outside the gene matches. Germline V CDR1 and CDR2: MGHRA, YSYEKL. The CDR3 sequence is 14 residues long. The CDR3 spells CASSLRQGQETQYF. In nucleotides, the CDR3 is TGCGCCAGCAGCCTGCGACAGGGACAAGAGACCCAGTACTTC.

The CDR3 DNA is TGTGCCATCCCGACAGGGTATCCTGGAAACACCATATATTTT. Protein product: CAIPTGYPGNTIYF. The chain couples TRBV6-1 to TRBJ1-3; TRBD1 matches 7 bases. The V and J ends lost 10 bases and 2 bases, in that order; junction bases with no gene match: 8. There are 14 residues in the CDR3. Germline assignment: CDR1 MNHNS and CDR2 SASEGT.

The chain recombines TRBV7-9 with TRBJ2-5; 10 bases agree with TRBD2. CDR3 length: 16 residues. Germline lookup yields CDR1 SEHNR and CDR2 FQNEAQ (reference sequence). The J segment lost 5 bases and the V segment lost 2 bases, leaving 8 bases of the junction unmatched. DNA of the CDR3: TGTGCCAGCAGCTTATGGGGAGCGGGAGGGCACGAGACCCAGTACTTC. Its translation: CASSLWGAGGHETQYF. Filled out from reference TRBV7-9 and TRBJ2-5, the complete variable domain reads DTGVSQNPRHKITKRGQNVTFRCDPISEHNRLYWYRQTLGQGPEFLTYFQNEAQLEKSRLLSDRFSAERPKGSFSTLEIQRTEQGDSAMYLCASSLWGAGGHETQYFGPGTRLLVL.

V gene TRBV28 combines with J gene TRBJ2-7; no clear D gene. V lost 2 bases to trimming and J lost 6 bases, with 14 bases between them. This CDR3 region has 14 residues. Per germline, CDR1 MDHEN and CDR2 SYDVKM. Here the CDR3 DNA reads TGTGCCAGCAGTTTACCGTCAGTCCTAGGCGAGCAGTACTTC. Protein: CASSLPSVLGEQYF.

This clone was detected once. The rearrangement joins TRBV7-2 to TRBJ2-7; 12 bases are a match to TRBD2. Germline V CDR1 and CDR2: SGHTA, FQGNSA. J gave up 5 bases and V 5 bases, and 16 bases lay outside the gene matches. This CDR3 is 18 amino acids long. The CDR3 DNA is TGTGCCAGCAGCCGCTTTGGGCTAGCGGGAGGGCCGGTCGACGAGCAGTACTTC. Translated: CASSRFGLAGGPVDEQYF.

The V and J genes are TRBV9 and TRBJ2-1; TRBD2 matches 10 bases. From germline, CDR1 is SGDLS and CDR2 YYNGEE. The CDR3 has 17 amino acids. Trimming at V came to 4 bases and at J to 7 bases, leaving 14 bases not matched to a gene. The chain's CDR3 is CASSQRPYLAGVNEQFF. CDR3 nucleotides: TGTGCCAGCAGCCAGCGCCCCTACCTAGCGGGAGTAAATGAGCAGTTCTTC.

V and J are TRBV11-2 and TRBJ2-1; D is ambiguous. The CDR3 loop spans 13 amino acids. CDR1 SGHAT and CDR2 FQNNGV come from the germline V gene. The V end lost 2 bases, the J end lost 9 bases, and 11 bases lay between the germline ends. The CDR3 loop reads CASSLSQNGEQFF. CDR3 coding DNA: TGTGCCAGCAGCTTATCTCAAAATGGTGAGCAGTTCTTC. The full variable domain, in which reference TRBV11-2 and TRBJ2-1 provide the parts outside the CDR3, is EAGVAQSPRYKIIEKRQSVAFWCNPISGHATLYWYQQILGQGPKLLIQFQNNGVVDDSQLPKDRFSAERLKGVDSTLKIQPAKLEDSAVYLCASSLSQNGEQFFGPGTRLTVL.

V usage is TRBV25-1 and J usage is TRBJ2-2; perhaps TRBD1 as D (5 bases). The CDR3 contains 13 residues. Between the trimmed V and J ends, which lost 3 bases and 6 bases, there was a span of 8 bases. Germline V gene data show CDR1 as MGHDK and CDR2 as SYGVNS. CDR3 DNA sequence: TGTGCCAGCAGTGATGCAGGGCCCGGGGAGCTGTTTTTT. Protein product: CASSDAGPGELFF. The full variable domain, in which reference TRBV25-1 and TRBJ2-2 provide the parts outside the CDR3, is EADIYQTPRYLVIGTGKKITLECSQTMGHDKMYWYQQDPGMELHLIHYSYGVNSTEKGDLSSESTVSRIRTEHFPLTLESARPSHTSQYLCASSDAGPGELFFGEGSRLTVL.

The rearrangement links TRBV30 to TRBJ1-1; no definite D call. V lost 4 bases, J lost 1 base, and 7 bases lay in between. The germline V gene encodes CDR1 GTSNPN and CDR2 SVGIG (reference sequence). CDR3 length: 12 amino acids. The CDR3 reads CAWNERNTEAFF. CDR3 sequence (DNA): TGTGCCTGGAACGAGAGGAACACTGAAGCTTTCTTT.

A remark on this clone: Additional DNA sequences in this sample encode the identical CDR3. This sequence joins TRBV20-1 and TRBJ2-1, with unresolved D. The CDR3 has 11 residues. CDR1 and CDR2 (germline): DFQATT, SNEGSKA (reference sequence). Trimming shortened V by 6 bases and J by 8 bases, and 11 bases separated the two germline ends. CDR3 sequence reads: CSARRSDEQFF. CDR3 bases: TGCAGTGCGAGGAGAAGTGATGAGCAGTTCTTC.

The V call is TRBV4-1, the J call TRBJ2-7; 8 bases align to TRBD1. The junction had 18 bases not matched to a gene; V was cut back by 2 bases and J by 0 bases. The CDR3 spans 20 residues. CDR1 is MGHRA and CDR2 is YSYEKL in the germline V gene. This CDR3 reads CASSQPIGQGQGGSSYEQYF. CDR3 bases: TGCGCCAGCAGCCAACCCATTGGACAGGGTCAGGGTGGCAGCTCCTACGAGCAGTACTTC.

The V and J genes are TRBV7-2 and TRBJ2-5; D unclear. V was trimmed by 1 base and J by 7 bases, leaving 10 bases between them. The CDR3 has 13 residues. Per the germline V gene, CDR1 is SGHTA and CDR2 is FQGNSA. The CDR3 sequence is CASSLVQPGTQYF. The CDR3 DNA reads as TGTGCCAGCAGCTTAGTACAGCCAGGGACCCAGTACTTC.

The gene calls are TRBV19 and TRBJ2-2; D is possibly TRBD1 or TRBD2 (6 bases each). The V end was cut by 8 bases, the J end by 5 bases, with 15 bases between. This CDR3 has 14 residues. Germline V gene sequence: CDR1 LNHDA, CDR2 SQIVND (reference sequence). The CDR3 here is CASQNREATGELFF. CDR3 bases: TGTGCCAGTCAAAACAGGGAGGCAACCGGGGAGCTGTTTTTT. Full variable domain (outside the CDR3, taken from reference TRBV19 and TRBJ2-2): DGGITQSPKYLFRKEGQNVTLSCEQNLNHDAMYWYRQDPGQGLRLIYYSQIVNDFQKGDIAEGYSVSREKKESFPLTVTSAQKNPTAFYLCASQNREATGELFFGEGSRLTVL.

This clone appeared a few times. The same CDR3 also results from other DNA sequences found in this sample. The rearrangement uses TRBV9 and TRBJ2-5; D unresolved. This CDR3 has 13 residues. In germline, CDR1 is SGDLS, CDR2 YYNGEE. V dropped 0 bases and J dropped 1 base, with 4 bases sitting between them. The CDR3 region has the DNA TGTGCCAGCAGCGTAGCTACCCAAGAGACCCAGTACTTC. It is translated as CASSVATQETQYF. Filled out from reference TRBV9 and TRBJ2-5, the complete variable domain reads DSGVTQTPKHLITATGQRVTLRCSPRSGDLSVYWYQQSLDQGLQFLIQYYNGEERAKGNILERFSAQQFPDLHSELNLSSLELGDSALYFCASSVATQETQYFGPGTRLLVL.

Only one count was recorded for this clone. V is TRBV6-6 and J is TRBJ1-3; TRBD1 aligns across 9 bases. Germline V gene lookup returns CDR1 MNHNY and CDR2 SVGAGI (reference sequence). The CDR3 is made up of 11 amino acids. Germline trimming cut 6 bases from V and 15 bases from J; bases unmatched to any gene: 6. CDR3 coding DNA: TGTGCCAGCAGGGGGACAGGGACGGAATATTTT. It encodes CASRGTGTEYF.

On this clone: This same CDR3 is encoded by further DNA sequences in the sample. The chain recombines TRBV27 with TRBJ2-7; 9 nucleotides line up with TRBD2. The CDR3 length is 14 residues. CDR1 and CDR2 from the germline V gene are MNHEY and SMNVEV (reference sequence). The ends lost 6 bases at V and 2 bases at J; junction bases unmatched: 5. The CDR3 sequence: CASSSSGRTYEQYF. CDR3 coding DNA: TGTGCCAGCAGCTCAAGCGGGAGGACCTACGAGCAGTACTTC.

The chain recombines TRBV6-5 with TRBJ1-5; D gene unclear. Germline-derived CDR1 and CDR2 are MNHEY and SVGAGI. This CDR3 region has 13 residues. The V and J ends lost 6 bases and 0 bases respectively, with 6 bases between them. Here the CDR3 DNA reads TGTGCCAGCAGCCAATATAGCAATCAGCCCCAGCATTTT. This translates into CASSQYSNQPQHF.

With regard to this clone: Other nucleotide sequences from this sample produce the same CDR3. V is TRBV28 and J is TRBJ1-3; D ambiguous. The CDR3 sequence is 13 residues long. Per the germline V gene, CDR1 is MDHEN and CDR2 is SYDVKM. With 6 bases removed from V and 4 bases from J, the gap between germline ends came to 10 bases. DNA of the CDR3: TGTGCCAGCAGCCTCCCGGGGGGAAACACCATATATTTT. Amino acid sequence: CASSLPGGNTIYF.

This chain joins TRBV4-2 and TRBJ1-2; tentative D call: TRBD1 (6 bases). V lost 7 bases and J lost 4, with 16 bases in between. Looked up from germline, CDR1 is LGHNA and CDR2 is YNFKEQ. This CDR3 is built from 14 residues. CDR3 nucleotide sequence: TGTGCCAGCACTGAAGCGGGGGGCTCCTATGGCTACACCTTC. The encoded protein is CASTEAGGSYGYTF.

The chain carries TRBV29-1 and TRBJ2-7, with 7 bases matching TRBD1. V gave up 7 bases and J gave up 3 bases; unmatched junction bases: 9. Germline assignment: CDR1 SQVTM and CDR2 ANQGSEA. The CDR3 spans 13 residues. This CDR3 reads CSAGNYRGYEQYF. DNA of the CDR3: TGCAGCGCTGGGAACTACAGGGGCTACGAGCAGTACTTC.

The chain employs TRBV29-1 and TRBJ2-5; a weak D match, TRBD2 (6 bases). The CDR3 is 13 amino acids. The V gene lost 4 bases and the J gene lost 4 bases, with 13 bases spanning the gap. Germline values: CDR1 SQVTM, CDR2 ANQGSEA. DNA for the CDR3: TGCAGCGTTGCCGGAGGGGTGGGAGAGACCCAGTACTTC. Its protein product is CSVAGGVGETQYF.

J is TRBJ2-7 and V is TRBV11-2; perhaps TRBD2 as D (5 bases). The CDR3 runs to 15 residues. Per germline, CDR1 SGHAT and CDR2 FQNNGV. V was clipped by 5 bases and J by 5 bases, with 19 bases between them. The CDR3, as DNA: TGTGCCAGCAGCAATCAAGGACTGGTTGAGGACGAGCAGTACTTC. This translates into CASSNQGLVEDEQYF.

The genes are TRBV18 and TRBJ1-6; no reliable D call. This CDR3 is 15 amino acids long. V was pared by 3 bases and J by 9 bases, with 15 bases between. Germline CDR1 is KGHSH and CDR2 is LQKENI. The CDR3 here is CASSPNDSSGSPLHF. The CDR3 nucleotides read TGTGCCAGCTCACCGAACGACTCATCAGGTTCACCCCTCCACTTT.

This chain connects TRBV29-1 to TRBJ1-4; D remains unclear. Germline V gene lookup returns CDR1 SQVTM and CDR2 ANQGSEA. Trimming shortened V by 6 bases and J by 6 bases, and 5 bases separated the two germline ends. The CDR3 extends over 10 amino acids. CDR3 bases: TGCAGCGTGTGGGATGAAAAACTGTTTTTT. Its translation: CSVWDEKLFF.